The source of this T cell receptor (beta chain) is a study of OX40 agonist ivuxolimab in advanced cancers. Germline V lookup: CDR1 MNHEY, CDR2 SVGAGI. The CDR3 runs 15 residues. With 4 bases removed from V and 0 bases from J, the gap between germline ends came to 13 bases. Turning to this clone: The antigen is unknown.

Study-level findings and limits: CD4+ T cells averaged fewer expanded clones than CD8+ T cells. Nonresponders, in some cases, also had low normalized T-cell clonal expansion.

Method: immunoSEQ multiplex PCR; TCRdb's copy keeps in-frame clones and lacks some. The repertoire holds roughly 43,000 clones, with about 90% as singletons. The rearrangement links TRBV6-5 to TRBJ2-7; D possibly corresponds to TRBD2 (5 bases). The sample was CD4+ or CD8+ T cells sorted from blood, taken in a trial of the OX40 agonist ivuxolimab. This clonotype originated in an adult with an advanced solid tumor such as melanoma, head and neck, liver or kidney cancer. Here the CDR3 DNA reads TGTGCCAGCAGTTTCGGACTGATGACCTCCTACGAGCAGTACTTC. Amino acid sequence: CASSFGLMTSYEQYF.